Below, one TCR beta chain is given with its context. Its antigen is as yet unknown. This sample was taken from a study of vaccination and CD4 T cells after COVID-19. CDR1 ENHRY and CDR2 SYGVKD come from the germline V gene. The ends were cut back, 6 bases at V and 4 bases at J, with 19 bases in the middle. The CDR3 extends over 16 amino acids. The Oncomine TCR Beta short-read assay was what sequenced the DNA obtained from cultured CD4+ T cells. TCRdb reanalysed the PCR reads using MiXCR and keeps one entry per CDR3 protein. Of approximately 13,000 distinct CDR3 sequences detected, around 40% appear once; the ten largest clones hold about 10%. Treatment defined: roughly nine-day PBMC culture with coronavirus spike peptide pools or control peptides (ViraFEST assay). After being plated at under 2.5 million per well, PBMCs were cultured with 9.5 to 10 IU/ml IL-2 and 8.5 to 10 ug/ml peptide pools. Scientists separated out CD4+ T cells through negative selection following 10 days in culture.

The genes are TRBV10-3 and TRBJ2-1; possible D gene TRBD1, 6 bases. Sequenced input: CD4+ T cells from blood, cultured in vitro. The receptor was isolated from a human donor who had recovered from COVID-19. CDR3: CAISTTGLGGYNEQFF. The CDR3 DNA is TGTGCCATCAGCACTACGGGGCTAGGGGGATACAATGAGCAGTTCTTC.